Listed below are T cell receptor beta chains from one sample, sequenced in a study of PD-1 blockade in classical Hodgkin lymphoma. The protocol was immunoSEQ multiplex PCR, while the TCRdb copy is restricted to in-frame clones and leaves out a portion. The sample has 20,000 to 30,000 clones; roughly nine tenths are singletons. Sequencing input: CD4+ T cells from blood. Receptors were obtained from a human donor with classical Hodgkin lymphoma. The CDR3 runs from the conserved cysteine through the conserved F or W. The order of the fields is J gene, V gene, D gene, clone size, CDR3 DNA, CDR3 protein. A D gene is named only where the DNA matches it firmly. A clone size is listed for some rows: how often the clone was seen (once, few, many), or a class if it is expanded.

TRBJ1-1 TRBV11-2 - - TGTGCCAGCAGCTTAGATCGGGCTATGAACACTGAAGCTTTCTTT CASSLDRAMNTEAFF
TRBJ1-6 TRBV6-6 - - TGTGCCAGCAGCAGGGTTGGGTCACCCCTCCACTTT CASSRVGSPLHF
TRBJ2-1 TRBV9 - - TGTGCCAGCAGCCCCCTAACGGGGCAAACCTACAATGAGCAGTTCTTC CASSPLTGQTYNEQFF
TRBJ1-1 TRBV9 TRBD1 - TGTGCCAGCAGCACCGGGACAGGGGAGGGAGGCACTGAAGCTTTCTTT CASSTGTGEGGTEAFF
TRBJ2-6 TRBV5-4 - - TGTGCCAGCAGCTTCTCTCTTACTGGGGCCAACGTCCTGACTTTC CASSFSLTGANVLTF
TRBJ2-7 TRBV28 TRBD2 - TGTGCCAGCAGCCGCTTAGCGGGGGGACCCTACGAGCAGTACTTC CASSRLAGGPYEQYF
TRBJ2-3 TRBV7-3 - - TGTGCCAGCAGCTTAAATGCCTGGGTTAATACGCAGTATTTT CASSLNAWVNTQYF
TRBJ2-5 TRBV6-6 TRBD1 - TGTGCCAGCAATCGAGACCGGACAGGGGGCGTTGAGACCCAGTACTTC CASNRDRTGGVETQYF
TRBJ2-3 TRBV5-6 TRBD1 - TGTGCCAGCAGCTTGACCTCGGACAGGGTAAACACAGATACGCAGTATTTT CASSLTSDRVNTDTQYF
TRBJ2-2 TRBV6-5 TRBD2 - TGTGCCAGCCCGAGCGGGGGGAACACCGGGGAGCTGTTTTTT CASPSGGNTGELFF
TRBJ2-2 TRBV6-1 - - TGTGCCAGCAGTGAAAGTCGGGGCGGCACCGGGGAGCTGTTTTTT CASSESRGGTGELFF
TRBJ1-5 TRBV4-1 - once TGCGCCAGCAGCCAGAGACAGGTAATGGGCAATCAGCCCCAGCATTTT CASSQRQVMGNQPQHF
TRBJ2-7 TRBV9 TRBD2 - TGTGCCAGCAGCCCCCATCGGGGGGGCGTCGGGGACGAGCAGTACTTC CASSPHRGGVGDEQYF
TRBJ2-7 TRBV11-1 - - TGTGCCAGCAGCCCCCTGTTGGGGCGTAACGAGCAGTACTTC CASSPLLGRNEQYF
TRBJ2-1 TRBV10-2 - - TGCGCCAGCAGTCCCGGGACGAGGGTGGGCTCGGCGTTCTTC CASSPGTRVGSAFF
TRBJ2-5 TRBV29-1 TRBD2 - TGCAGCGTTAGAATAGCGGGGGGAGGTGGGACCCAGTACTTC CSVRIAGGGGTQYF
TRBJ2-1 TRBV29-1 - - TGCAGCGTCGGTAACGGACTGGATGAGCAGTTCTTC CSVGNGLDEQFF
TRBJ2-7 TRBV5-8 - - TGTGCCAGCAGCCAACAATGGGGGGACTACGAGCAGTACTTC CASSQQWGDYEQYF
TRBJ2-7 TRBV4-3 TRBD2 - TGCGCCAGCAGCCAAGATTTTTTAGCGGGGGGGTGGAGCGAGCAGTACTTC CASSQDFLAGGWSEQYF
TRBJ2-1 TRBV11-2 - - TGTGCCAGCACCCCGGCGGTTAGCGGACCAAGCTCCTACAATGAGCAGTTCTTC CASTPAVSGPSSYNEQFF
TRBJ2-2 TRBV11-2 - - TGTGCCAGCAGCTTAGATGGGGCAGGGGTGGCCACCGGGGAGCTGTTTTTT CASSLDGAGVATGELFF
TRBJ2-7 TRBV4-1 TRBD2 - TGCGCCAGCAGCCAAGGACTAGCGGGGGGGCTCGAGTTGCCCTACGAGCAGTACTTC CASSQGLAGGLELPYEQYF
TRBJ2-5 TRBV5-6 TRBD2 - TGTGCCAGCAGCCCCACCCTAGCGGGGGGATGGGAGACCCAGTACTTC CASSPTLAGGWETQYF
TRBJ2-5 TRBV28 - - TGTGCCAGCAGGCTCCCTTTGGGGACTCAAGAGACCCAGTACTTC CASRLPLGTQETQYF
TRBJ2-1 TRBV14 - - TGTGCCAGCAGCCAAGTGAGGGGATACAATGAGCAGTTCTTC CASSQVRGYNEQFF
TRBJ1-1 TRBV6-6 - - TGTGCCAGCAGTTACTCCGGCTCTGAAGCTTTCTTT CASSYSGSEAFF
TRBJ1-1 TRBV28 - - TGTGCCAGCAGTTTCCATACAGGGAGGGGCACTGAAGCTTTCTTT CASSFHTGRGTEAFF
TRBJ1-2 TRBV7-8 TRBD1 - TGTGCCAGCAGCCCGGACAGGAACTATGGCTACACCTTC CASSPDRNYGYTF
TRBJ2-1 TRBV27 TRBD2 - TGTGCCAGCAGGGCGGGGGGGCTTCGGAATGAGCAGTTCTTC CASRAGGLRNEQFF
TRBJ2-7 TRBV19 TRBD1 - TGTGCCAGTAGTCCTCCATCGGGACAGTGGAGCTACTACGAGCAGTACTTC CASSPPSGQWSYYEQYF
TRBJ2-3 TRBV5-4 TRBD2 - TGTGCCAGCAGCTTGGGGAAGCGGGGGGTTATCACAGATACGCAGTATTTT CASSLGKRGVITDTQYF
TRBJ1-4 TRBV5-4 - once TGTGCCAGCAGCTTGAGTTCGGGGGAAAAACTGTTTTTT CASSLSSGEKLFF
TRBJ1-2 TRBV10-3 - - TGTGCCATCAGTGAGCCGTTCCAGCCTAACTATGGCTACACCTTC CAISEPFQPNYGYTF
TRBJ2-7 TRBV28 - - TGTGCCAGCAGTTTACCCCGACAGGTAACCTACGAGCAGTACTTC CASSLPRQVTYEQYF
TRBJ2-5 TRBV30 - - TGTGCCTGGAGGGGAGTGGAGACCCAGTACTTC CAWRGVETQYF
TRBJ2-5 TRBV4-3 - - TGCGCCAGCAGCCAAGTGCGGGGTTGGACAGAGACCCAGTACTTC CASSQVRGWTETQYF
TRBJ2-7 TRBV7-2 - - TGTGCCAGCAGCTTAGGACAGTTCTCCTACGAGCAGTACTTC CASSLGQFSYEQYF
TRBJ1-4 TRBV28 - - TGTGCCAGCAGTTCTCCCCTGGAAGATGTTAATGAAAAACTGTTTTTT CASSSPLEDVNEKLFF
TRBJ1-1 TRBV27 - - TGTGCCAGCTCCTACTGGGAGGGCACTGAAGCTTTCTTT CASSYWEGTEAFF
TRBJ2-7 TRBV5-1 TRBD1 - TGCGCCAGCAGCTCCGAGGACAGGGCGACCTACGAGCAGTACTTC CASSSEDRATYEQYF
TRBJ2-5 TRBV18 TRBD2 - TGTGCCAGCTCACCGGTGCGTCTAGCGGGGGCCGTGTACCAAGAGACCCAGTACTTC CASSPVRLAGAVYQETQYF
TRBJ1-5 TRBV27 TRBD1 - TGTGCCAGCAGTTCCCCGGGGACAGGGAATCAGCCCCAGCATTTT CASSSPGTGNQPQHF
TRBJ2-1 TRBV28 - - TGTGCCAGCAGTCAAGGACGGTTTTACAATGAGCAGTTCTTC CASSQGRFYNEQFF
TRBJ1-1 TRBV4-1 - - TGCGCCAGCAGCCAAGAGACCGGAAGACGTAACACTGAAGCTTTCTTT CASSQETGRRNTEAFF
TRBJ1-1 TRBV7-3 - - TGTGCCAGCAGCCGGGACAAGAACACTGAAGCTTTCTTT CASSRDKNTEAFF
TRBJ1-4 TRBV6-5 - - TGTGCCAGCAGTTACTCGTCCGCAGGGGTTTGGGAAAAACTGTTTTTT CASSYSSAGVWEKLFF
TRBJ1-1 TRBV5-1 - - TGCGCCAGCAGCTTGGCTGTGAACACTGAAGCTTTCTTT CASSLAVNTEAFF
TRBJ1-1 TRBV9 TRBD1 - TGTGCCAGCAGAAAACCCAGGGGGCCGGACACTGAAGCTTTCTTT CASRKPRGPDTEAFF
TRBJ2-5 TRBV19 - - TGTGCCAGCGCCCTCGGGGGACGACAAGAGACCCAGTACTTC CASALGGRQETQYF
TRBJ2-3 TRBV6-5 - - TGTGCCAGCAGGGACCGAGATACGCAGTATTTT CASRDRDTQYF
TRBJ1-2 TRBV6-1 - - TGTGCCAGCAGTGAATCCCGGGACGTGCAACAATACTACTATGGCTACACCTTC CASSESRDVQQYYYGYTF
TRBJ1-5 TRBV10-3 - - TGTGCCATCAGTGAGTCGGAAGTAAGAGGTCAGCCCCAGCATTTT CAISESEVRGQPQHF
TRBJ2-5 TRBV11-2 - once TGTGCCAGCAGCCCAAGTGGCGCCAAAGAGACCCAGTACTTC CASSPSGAKETQYF
TRBJ2-5 TRBV19 - - TGTGCCAGTAGCATCGGGGGTGGAAGGGAGACCCAGTACTTC CASSIGGGRETQYF